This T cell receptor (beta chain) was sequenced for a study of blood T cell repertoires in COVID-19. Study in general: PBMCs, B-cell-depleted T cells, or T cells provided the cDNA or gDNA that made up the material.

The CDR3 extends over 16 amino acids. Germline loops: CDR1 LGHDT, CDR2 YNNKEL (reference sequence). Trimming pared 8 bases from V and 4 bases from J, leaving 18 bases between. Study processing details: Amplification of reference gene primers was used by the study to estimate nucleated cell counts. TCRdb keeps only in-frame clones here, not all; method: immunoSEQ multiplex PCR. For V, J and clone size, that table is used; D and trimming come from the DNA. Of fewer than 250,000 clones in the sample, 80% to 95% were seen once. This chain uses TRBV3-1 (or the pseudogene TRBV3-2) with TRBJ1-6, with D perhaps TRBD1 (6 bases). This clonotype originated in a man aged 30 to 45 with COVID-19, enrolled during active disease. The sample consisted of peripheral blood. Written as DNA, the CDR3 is TGTGCCAGCGCCCAGACAGGTACTCCTTATAATTCACCCCTCCACTTT. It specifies CASAQTGTPYNSPLHF.